This entry describes one T cell receptor beta chain. This clone appeared many times. Its binding antigen is unknown. No much larger clone exists at a distance of one base, and base qualities are not known. No treatment had been received by any patient before thyroid surgery. Using T-cell receptor beta sequencing, the researchers looked back retrospectively at clinical samples from patients, gathered between about 2012 and 2019. The data stem from a study of metastatic and nonmetastatic thyroid tumors (dated by TCRdb to the early 2020s). Describing the broader study: Repertoires were compared across peripheral blood and tumor or nodule tissue samples from malignant and benign thyroid patients.

Libraries were constructed by PCR. Instrument on record: Illumina HiSeq 4000. High-throughput sequencing was used to profile the CDR3 region of the TCR beta-chain in every patient. Per the original workflow: CDR3 differences across clinicopathological groups were used to build a classifier for discriminating distant-metastatic papillary thyroid cancer patients. The Shannon index was used to measure repertoire diversity, and the Morisita-Horn index was used to measure how similar tumor and blood repertoires were. TCRdb applied fastp at Q25 and MiXCR to the public reads, then kept only in-frame beta chains. These V and J calls rely on TCRdb rather than the paper's analysis. The table for this sample lists 25,000 to 35,000 clones; roughly 15% of them were counted only once. The top ten constitute 4% to 5% of the sample. Study-level results and caveats: TCR beta diversity was reported as significantly higher in malignant tumors than in benign nodules, in both blood and tumor samples.

The CDR3 runs 15 residues from the cysteine to the phenylalanine. Just CDR3 DNA is preserved here, 45 bases in frame from base 1. The junction carries 16 bases between V and J, which are trimmed by 6 bases and 4 bases respectively. The germline V gene specifies SGHAT as CDR1 and FQNNGV as CDR2. The specimen sequenced was blood. The rearrangement combines TRBV11-2 with TRBJ2-1, with a tentative D gene TRBD2 over 5 matching bases. The TCR sequence derives from a female donor with papillary thyroid cancer or a benign thyroid nodule (not recorded which). Some clones in this sample may be carry-over from other donors' samples. For the CDR3, the sequence is CASRTNREFYNEQFF. The nucleotides read TGTGCCAGCAGGACCAACCGGGAATTTTACAATGAGCAGTTCTTC.